One sample yielded the 15 T cell receptor beta chains listed below, sequenced in a study of cytomegalovirus exposure and HLA in healthy donors. 13 Jbeta primers and 60 Vbeta primers were used for the PCR. Sequencing was performed with immunoSEQ multiplex PCR; in TCRdb, only in-frame clones are kept and a portion is missing. This table has about 140,000 clones, around 72% appearing once. The source material was PBMCs. These receptors all stem from a man in his forties in good health and CMV-seronegative.

This rearrangement joins TRBV7-9 to TRBJ1-1; TRBD1 is a possible D gene (6 bases). The ends were cut back, 4 bases at V and 1 base at J, with 10 bases in the middle. The germline CDR1 and CDR2 sequences are SEHNR and FQNEAQ (reference sequence). This CDR3 is built from 14 residues. The CDR3 DNA is TGTGCCAGCAGCTCCAGGGGCCGGAACACTGAAGCTTTCTTT. It is translated as CASSSRGRNTEAFF. The entire variable domain, with the rest obtained from reference TRBV7-9 and TRBJ1-1, is as follows: DTGVSQNPRHKITKRGQNVTFRCDPISEHNRLYWYRQTLGQGPEFLTYFQNEAQLEKSRLLSDRFSAERPKGSFSTLEIQRTEQGDSAMYLCASSSRGRNTEAFFGQGTRLTVV.

The chain recombines TRBV7-2 with TRBJ2-3; no clear D. The V end was cut by 5 bases, the J end by 0 bases, with 12 bases between. From germline, CDR1 is SGHTA and CDR2 FQGNSA. This CDR3 spans 15 amino acids. CDR3 amino acids: CASSPSKTSTDTQYF. In DNA, the CDR3 is TGTGCCAGCAGCCCATCAAAAACTAGCACAGATACGCAGTATTTT.

The V gene is TRBV25-1, the J gene TRBJ1-4; a possible D gene is TRBD1 (6 bases). Trimming stripped 7 bases from V and 3 bases from J, with 9 bases between. From germline, CDR1 is MGHDK and CDR2 SYGVNS. The length of the CDR3 is 13 residues. Written as DNA, the CDR3 is TGTGCCAGCAAAGGGGGAGCTAATGAAAAACTGTTTTTT. It encodes CASKGGANEKLFF.

The rearrangement uses TRBV5-4 and TRBJ2-2; no firm D call. CDR1 is SGHNT and CDR2 is YYREEE in the germline V gene (reference sequence). The V gene lost 1 base and the J gene lost 5 bases, with 3 bases spanning the gap. This CDR3 contains 12 residues. CDR3 sequence: CASSLLTGELFF. The CDR3 coding sequence is TGTGCCAGCAGCTTGCTAACCGGGGAGCTGTTTTTT.

This chain connects TRBV30 to TRBJ2-7, with 8 bases matching TRBD1. CDR3 length equals 14 residues. The V and J ends lost 5 bases and 3 bases, in that order; junction bases with no gene match: 9. CDR1 is GTSNPN and CDR2 is SVGIG in the germline V gene (reference sequence). The CDR3 DNA reads TGTGCCTGGGGCCCGGACAGGGACCTCTACGAGCAGTACTTC. Translating gives CAWGPDRDLYEQYF.

This clone has more than one count but fewer than ten. The chain combines TRBV10-3 with TRBJ2-2; no clear D. From germline, CDR1 is ENHRY and CDR2 SYGVKD. The V end lost 8 bases, the J end lost 2 bases, and 9 bases lay between the germline ends. The CDR3 has 13 residues. The CDR3 DNA follows: TGTGCCATCTTCGCCTACAACACCGGGGAGCTGTTTTTT. This codes for CAIFAYNTGELFF.

This rearrangement joins TRBV7-3 to TRBJ2-3; the match to TRBD2 covers 11 bases. The CDR3 loop spans 18 amino acids. CDR1 and CDR2 (germline): SGHTA, FQGTGA. V was pared by 5 bases and J by 3 bases, with 13 bases of the junction left unmatched. CDR3 DNA: TGTGCCAGCAGCCCGGATTTGCTAGCGGGGGGAACTACAGATACGCAGTATTTT. Protein product: CASSPDLLAGGTTDTQYF.

DNA for the CDR3: TGCGCCAGCAGCCAAGAGCCACCAGGGTGGGATAATGAAAAACTGTTTTTT. This codes for CASSQEPPGWDNEKLFF. The V and J genes are TRBV4-1 and TRBJ1-4; D possibly corresponds to TRBD1 (5 bases). Germline CDR1 and CDR2: MGHRA and YSYEKL. This CDR3 spans 17 amino acids. The ends were cut back, 0 bases at V and 4 bases at J, with 15 bases in the middle.

The count of this clone is one. The V call is TRBV7-7, the J call TRBJ1-1; D perhaps matches TRBD1 (6 bases). This CDR3 comprises 15 residues. The germline V gene encodes CDR1 SSHAT and CDR2 FNYEAQ (reference sequence). The DNA for the CDR3 is TGTGCATTCGGGAGGGGACAAGGCATGAACACTGAAGCTTTCTTT. This codes for CAFGRGQGMNTEAFF. The full variable domain, with the rest looked up from reference TRBV7-7 and TRBJ1-1, is GAGVSQSPRYKVTKRGQDVTLRCDPISSHATLYWYQQALGQGPEFLTYFNYEAQPDKSGLPSDRFSAERPEGSISTLTIQRTEQRDSAMYRCAFGRGQGMNTEAFFGQGTRLTVV.

The V gene is TRBV11-2, the J gene TRBJ1-1, with D perhaps matching TRBD1 (6 bases). The germline V and J ends were trimmed by 5 bases and 11 bases, with 18 bases remaining between them. The germline gives CDR1 SGHAT, CDR2 FQNNGV. CDR3 size: 13 residues. This CDR3 reads CASSPLAGASAFF. CDR3 coding DNA: TGTGCCAGCAGCCCGTTAGCGGGGGCGAGTGCTTTCTTT.

The rearrangement uses TRBV19 and TRBJ2-5, with 9 bases aligning to TRBD2. Germline CDR1 is LNHDA and CDR2 is SQIVND (reference sequence). The CDR3 loop spans 15 amino acids. Germline trimming cut 3 bases from V and 5 bases from J; bases unmatched to any gene: 7. CDR3 sequence: CASSIPDSGSETQYF. The CDR3 bases are TGTGCCAGTAGTATTCCCGATAGCGGGAGTGAGACCCAGTACTTC. Looking up the rest from reference TRBV19 and TRBJ2-5 gives the full variable domain: DGGITQSPKYLFRKEGQNVTLSCEQNLNHDAMYWYRQDPGQGLRLIYYSQIVNDFQKGDIAEGYSVSREKKESFPLTVTSAQKNPTAFYLCASSIPDSGSETQYFGPGTRLLVL.

This chain connects TRBV10-3 to TRBJ2-7; the D gene is possibly TRBD2 (6 bases). V was pared by 6 bases and J by 0 bases, with 18 bases between. The CDR3 loop spans 16 amino acids. Germline lookup yields CDR1 ENHRY and CDR2 SYGVKD. CDR3 nucleotide sequence: TGTGCCATCAGCGCGGACTATCCCCGATCCTCCTACGAGCAGTACTTC. This gives the protein CAISADYPRSSYEQYF.

V is TRBV5-1 and J is TRBJ2-5, with 8 bases identical to TRBD2. The ends lost 4 bases at V and 4 bases at J; junction bases unmatched: 12. The CDR3 totals 16 residues. CDR1 and CDR2 (germline): SGHRS, YFSETQ. CDR3 coding DNA: TGCGCCAGCAGCGGGGGAGTTATGAGCGGGGGAGAGACCCAGTACTTC. The encoded protein is CASSGGVMSGGETQYF.

The chain has TRBV6-1 and TRBJ1-1; D possibly corresponds to TRBD1 (6 bases). CDR3 length equals 15 residues. Germline values: CDR1 MNHNS, CDR2 SASEGT. The V and J ends lost 7 bases and 0 bases respectively, with 15 bases between them. In nucleotides, the CDR3 is TGTGCCAGCAACACCGGACAGAGACTGAACACTGAAGCTTTCTTT. Amino acids: CASNTGQRLNTEAFF.

This rearrangement joins TRBV28 to TRBJ2-7; D gene ambiguous. The V end was cut by 3 bases, the J end by 4 bases, with 4 bases between. From germline, CDR1 is MDHEN and CDR2 SYDVKM. This CDR3 has 11 residues. The CDR3 spells CASSFSYEQYF. CDR3 sequence (DNA): TGTGCCAGCAGTTTCAGTTACGAGCAGTACTTC.